This T cell receptor beta chain was identified during a study of blood T cell repertoires in COVID-19. For the study at large: Samples of COVID-19 (acute and convalescent) were obtained from the United States, Italy and Spain. The analysed material was cDNA or gDNA that came from T cells, B-cell-depleted T cells, or PBMCs.

Original handling: Amplification with reference gene primers provided the estimates of nucleated cell counts. Clones were sequenced by immunoSEQ multiplex PCR, and TCRdb holds only the in-frame ones, with some missing. V and J calls plus clone size are reproduced from that table; the DNA served to infer D and trimming. This repertoire shows about 130,000 clones, around nine tenths found once; its top ten account for roughly 3.7%. The CDR3 sequence is 16 residues long. The ends were cut back, 1 base at V and 5 bases at J, with 15 bases in the middle. The germline V gene encodes CDR1 KGHSH and CDR2 LQKENI.

Sequenced: peripheral blood. This sequence was found in a man in his forties or fifties with active COVID-19. V usage is TRBV18 and J usage is TRBJ2-1; tentatively, D is TRBD2 (5 bases). CDR3 residues: CASSPLSGVKNNEQFF. The CDR3 DNA sequence: TGTGCCAGCTCACCACTAAGCGGAGTTAAGAACAATGAGCAGTTCTTC. The whole variable domain, remainder taken from reference TRBV18 and TRBJ2-1, is NAGVMQNPRHLVRRRGQEARLRCSPMKGHSHVYWYRQLPEEGLKFMVYLQKENIIDESGMPKERFSAEFPKEGPSILRIQQVVRGDSAAYFCASSPLSGVKNNEQFFGPGTRLTVL.